This TCR beta chain stems from a study of shared clonotypes between healthy human individuals. Study conclusions and caveats: Compared with clonotypes that all four donors shared, non-shared clonotypes had lower generation probabilities.

There were only Caucasian adults among the donors, and all lived in Nashville, Tennessee. Samples underwent the assay at deep level. Assay: immunoSEQ multiplex PCR; the TCRdb copy retains only in-frame clones and omits some. The sample records approximately 740,000 clones, around 67% being singletons. The V gene lost 6 bases and the J gene lost 3 bases, with 8 bases spanning the gap. Germline CDR1 LNHDA, CDR2 SQIVND (reference sequence). This CDR3 has 13 residues. About this clone: Its matching antigen is unknown.

The clonotype comes from a woman aged 25-40 years in good health. The gene calls are TRBV19 and TRBJ2-2, with a possible D match to TRBD1 (5 bases). Material: memory CD4+ T cells sorted from blood. Subset: CD45RA-negative fraction. The CDR3, as DNA: TGTGCCAGTAGCGACAGATACACCGGGGAGCTGTTTTTT. It translates to CASSDRYTGELFF. The entire variable domain, with the rest obtained from reference TRBV19 and TRBJ2-2, is as follows: DGGITQSPKYLFRKEGQNVTLSCEQNLNHDAMYWYRQDPGQGLRLIYYSQIVNDFQKGDIAEGYSVSREKKESFPLTVTSAQKNPTAFYLCASSDRYTGELFFGEGSRLTVL.